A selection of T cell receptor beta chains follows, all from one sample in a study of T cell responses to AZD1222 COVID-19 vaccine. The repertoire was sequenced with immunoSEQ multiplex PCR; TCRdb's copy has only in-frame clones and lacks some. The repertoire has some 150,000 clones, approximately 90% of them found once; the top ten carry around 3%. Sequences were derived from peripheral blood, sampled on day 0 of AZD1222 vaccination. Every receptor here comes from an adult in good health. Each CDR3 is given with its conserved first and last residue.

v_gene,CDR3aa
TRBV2,CASRGETQYF
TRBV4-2,CASSQDAREPYEQYF
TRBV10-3,CAISDARGANVLTF
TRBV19,CASKAGERYEQYF
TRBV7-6,CASSPGRGPLHGYTF
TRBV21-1,CASSKEGTAYEQYF
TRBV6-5,CASSWDRGSGNTIYF
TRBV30,CAWSVHPTGTNQPQHF
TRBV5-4,CASSFRQGVAYEQYF
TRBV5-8,CASSPTGAGGQPQHF
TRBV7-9,CASSIGQGSGYTF
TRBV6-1,CASSEVRGASTDTQYF
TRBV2,CASNLQGLNTEAFF
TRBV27,CASQGSAGELFF
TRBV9,CASSEGYGYTF